This T cell receptor beta chain originates from a study of blood T cell repertoires in COVID-19. Produced via immunoSEQ multiplex PCR; TCRdb's table is partial and in-frame only. The sample consists of tens of thousands of clones, roughly 70% of them appearing once. Unmatched junction bases numbered 7, after V lost 1 base and J lost 3 bases. The CDR3 is 16 residues long. Germline CDR1 reads SGHKS; CDR2 reads YYEKEE (reference sequence). The chain recombines TRBV5-5 with TRBJ2-5, with 9 bases matching TRBD2. The clonotype originates from a man older than 75 with acute or convalescent COVID-19. Sequencing used peripheral blood. The CDR3 spells CASSLLVAGVEETQYF. The CDR3 nucleotides are TGTGCCAGCAGCTTGTTGGTAGCGGGAGTGGAAGAGACCCAGTACTTC.